The source of this T cell receptor beta chain is a study of blood T cell repertoires in COVID-19. Across the study: From the United States, Italy and Spain came samples of acute and convalescent COVID-19.

Original processing methods: Counts of nucleated cells, estimated from reference gene primer amplification, were obtained. Measured with immunoSEQ multiplex PCR; TCRdb has only the in-frame clones, and not every one. That table gives V, J and clone size, and the DNA gave D and trimming. Among tens of thousands of clones listed, approximately 86% were seen once. The CDR3 has 18 amino acids. V shed 3 bases, J shed 0 bases, and the junction held 9 bases outside the gene matches. Per germline, CDR1 SGDLS and CDR2 YYNGEE. This receptor was identified in a woman of 80 years or more in a cohort sampled during active or convalescent COVID-19. Sequenced input: peripheral blood. The chain recombines TRBV9 with TRBJ2-3; the match to TRBD2 covers 11 bases. This chain's CDR3 is CASSDTFRTSGSTDTQYF. CDR3 nucleotide sequence: TGTGCCAGCAGCGACACCTTCAGGACTAGCGGGAGCACAGATACGCAGTATTTT.